This T cell receptor beta chain emerged from a study of T cell repertoires in aging, cancer and after chemotherapy. General study results and limits: In each cancer cohort, median generation probability increased across chemotherapy, suggesting thymic output rebounded. Untreated cancer patients had significantly lower blood TCR diversity than age-matched healthy donors.

By share of the sample, this clonotype is medium-sized (0.01 to 0.1%). The antigen remains unidentified. Rearranged V-D-J TRB sequences were amplified with a mixed TRB-A/B primer pool. One entry per CDR3 protein, called by TCRdb with MiXCR from the multiplex PCR reads. The data hold roughly 6,000 distinct CDR3 sequences, with 21% observed a single time. This CDR3 comprises 13 residues. CDR1 is SGHTA and CDR2 is FQGNSA in the germline V gene. Trimming pared 1 base from V and 4 bases from J, leaving 5 bases between. Peripheral blood genomic DNA, not sorted cells or RNA, was the template. The source is a human donor with a blood cancer. The rearrangement joins TRBV7-2 to TRBJ2-1; D is undetermined. The sequencing sample was made of blood. This CDR3 reads CASSLDHYNEQFF. DNA of the CDR3: TGTGCCAGCAGCTTAGACCATTACAATGAGCAGTTCTTC.